The rows below give T cell receptor beta chains drawn from one sample of a study of vaccination and CD4 T cells after COVID-19. Their cognate antigens are unknown. From the PCR reads, TCRdb called clonotypes with MiXCR, one entry per CDR3 protein. The repertoire holds around 21,000 distinct CDR3 sequences, with 45% to 55% as singletons. Source material: CD4+ T cells from blood, cultured in vitro. These receptors all come from a human donor who had recovered from COVID-19. CDR3s include the opening cysteine and the closing phenylalanine or tryptophan. Fields, in order: CDR3 DNA, CDR3 protein, V gene, D gene, J gene, clone size. D genes are given only for firm matches. The size field is filled for only some rows; it gives once, few, many or a size class.

CDR3nt: TGCAGTGCTAGTTTAGGGCAGAAGGAAGAGACCCAGTACTTC
CDR3aa: CSASLGQKEETQYF
v_gene: TRBV20-1
d_gene: NA
j_gene: TRBJ2-5
abundance: few

CDR3nt: TGTGCCAGCAGCTTGAATGCAGGGAGCAACACTGAAGCTTTCTTT
CDR3aa: CASSLNAGSNTEAFF
v_gene: TRBV5-4
d_gene: NA
j_gene: TRBJ1-1
abundance: once

CDR3nt: TGTGCCAGCAGTGAACGGTTCCGGGGTGAGCAGTACTTC
CDR3aa: CASSERFRGEQYF
v_gene: TRBV2
d_gene: NA
j_gene: TRBJ2-7
abundance: NA

CDR3nt: TGTGCCAGCAGTCGATACATGGACAGGGGTGGTTCACCCCTCCACTTT
CDR3aa: CASSRYMDRGGSPLHF
v_gene: TRBV5-4
d_gene: TRBD1
j_gene: TRBJ1-6
abundance: few

CDR3nt: TGTGCCAGTAGTATAGTAAGGGCTAACTATGGCTACACCTTC
CDR3aa: CASSIVRANYGYTF
v_gene: TRBV19
d_gene: NA
j_gene: TRBJ1-2
abundance: once

CDR3nt: TGTGCCAGCAGCTATGGGACAACTCGTGGCAATCAGCCCCAGCATTTT
CDR3aa: CASSYGTTRGNQPQHF
v_gene: TRBV28
d_gene: NA
j_gene: TRBJ1-5
abundance: NA

CDR3nt: TGTGCCAGCAGCCTCCGACAGGGAAGAAGTCAGCCCCAGCATTTT
CDR3aa: CASSLRQGRSQPQHF
v_gene: TRBV14
d_gene: TRBD1
j_gene: TRBJ1-5
abundance: NA

CDR3nt: TGCAGTGCTCCTGGACAGGGTTGGACTGAAGCTTTCTTT
CDR3aa: CSAPGQGWTEAFF
v_gene: TRBV20-1
d_gene: TRBD1
j_gene: TRBJ1-1
abundance: few

CDR3nt: TGTGCCACCAGCAGGCAGTACGGTAGCAATCAGCCCCAGCATTTT
CDR3aa: CATSRQYGSNQPQHF
v_gene: TRBV15
d_gene: NA
j_gene: TRBJ1-5
abundance: few

CDR3nt: TGTGCCAGCAGATCCTTGATAGGCGAGGGGGCCAGTTACAATGAGCAGTTCTTC
CDR3aa: CASRSLIGEGASYNEQFF
v_gene: TRBV6-1
d_gene: TRBD1
j_gene: TRBJ2-1
abundance: few

CDR3nt: TGTGCCAGCAGATCCGAGGGGTACACTGAAGCTTTCTTT
CDR3aa: CASRSEGYTEAFF
v_gene: TRBV6-1
d_gene: NA
j_gene: TRBJ1-1
abundance: once

CDR3nt: TGTGCCAGCAGCTTAAGGGTATCCGACACTGAAGCTTTCTTT
CDR3aa: CASSLRVSDTEAFF
v_gene: TRBV7-2
d_gene: NA
j_gene: TRBJ1-1
abundance: few

CDR3nt: TGCGCCAGCAGCCAAGGGGTAGGGGGGGCTGTCTACGAGCAGTACTTC
CDR3aa: CASSQGVGGAVYEQYF
v_gene: TRBV4-3
d_gene: NA
j_gene: TRBJ2-7
abundance: once

CDR3nt: TGCAGTGCTACCCAAGGGACGGACAGGGTGAACACTGAAGCTTTCTTT
CDR3aa: CSATQGTDRVNTEAFF
v_gene: TRBV20-1
d_gene: TRBD1
j_gene: TRBJ1-1
abundance: few

CDR3nt: TGTGCCAGTAGTTTCCGGGACGGCGACTACGAGCAGTACTTC
CDR3aa: CASSFRDGDYEQYF
v_gene: TRBV19
d_gene: NA
j_gene: TRBJ2-7
abundance: once

CDR3nt: TGTGCCAGCAGCGGGCGGGACAGGGGTCCCTACGAGCAGTACTTC
CDR3aa: CASSGRDRGPYEQYF
v_gene: TRBV7-2
d_gene: TRBD1
j_gene: TRBJ2-7
abundance: NA

CDR3nt: TGTGCCAGCAGTCTTAGGACGGGGGGTACAGATACGCAGTATTTT
CDR3aa: CASSLRTGGTDTQYF
v_gene: TRBV28
d_gene: TRBD2
j_gene: TRBJ2-3
abundance: NA

CDR3nt: TGCAGTGCCAAGGGACCGAAAGACAATCAGCCCCAGCATTTT
CDR3aa: CSAKGPKDNQPQHF
v_gene: TRBV20-1
d_gene: NA
j_gene: TRBJ1-5
abundance: few

CDR3nt: TGTGCCAGCAGCGGCAGACTAGTAATGGGCGGGGAGCTGTTTTTT
CDR3aa: CASSGRLVMGGELFF
v_gene: TRBV7-9
d_gene: NA
j_gene: TRBJ2-2
abundance: NA

CDR3nt: TGTGCCAGCAGTCCACGGGTGGGAAGGACCGGGGAGCTGTTTTTT
CDR3aa: CASSPRVGRTGELFF
v_gene: TRBV28
d_gene: NA
j_gene: TRBJ2-2
abundance: few

CDR3nt: TGCGCCAGCAGCTCGGGCTCTAGCGGGCGGAAAGATACGCAGTATTTT
CDR3aa: CASSSGSSGRKDTQYF
v_gene: TRBV5-1
d_gene: TRBD2
j_gene: TRBJ2-3
abundance: NA

CDR3nt: TGTGCCAGCACGGTTCAGGGCCTCTATAATTCACCCCTCCACTTT
CDR3aa: CASTVQGLYNSPLHF
v_gene: TRBV28
d_gene: NA
j_gene: TRBJ1-6
abundance: NA

CDR3nt: TGTGCCAGCAGCCCAAAAGGGAGTGGGATTCAGTACTTC
CDR3aa: CASSPKGSGIQYF
v_gene: TRBV7-3
d_gene: NA
j_gene: TRBJ2-4
abundance: NA

CDR3nt: TGTGCCAGCAGCTTAATGGGGGGGGACAATCTGTACAATGAGCAGTTCTTC
CDR3aa: CASSLMGGDNLYNEQFF
v_gene: TRBV7-2
d_gene: NA
j_gene: TRBJ2-1
abundance: NA

CDR3nt: TGTGCCAGCAGCCCCCGGGGGGGGGCGAACACTGAAGCTTTCTTT
CDR3aa: CASSPRGGANTEAFF
v_gene: TRBV5-4
d_gene: NA
j_gene: TRBJ1-1
abundance: NA

CDR3nt: TGTGCCAGCAGCTTGGCCAGCGGGGGAGCAGATACGCAGTATTTT
CDR3aa: CASSLASGGADTQYF
v_gene: TRBV7-2
d_gene: TRBD2
j_gene: TRBJ2-3
abundance: NA

CDR3nt: TGTGCCAGCAGCCCTCGAGCGGGGGGGGCCTACAATGAGCAGTTCTTC
CDR3aa: CASSPRAGGAYNEQFF
v_gene: TRBV4-2
d_gene: TRBD2
j_gene: TRBJ2-1
abundance: NA

CDR3nt: TGTGCCAGCAGTTCACTAGCGGGAGGGCAAAATGAGCAGTTCTTC
CDR3aa: CASSSLAGGQNEQFF
v_gene: TRBV28
d_gene: TRBD2
j_gene: TRBJ2-1
abundance: NA

CDR3nt: TGTGCCATCACCAAGGACAGGACTGGAAACACCATATATTTT
CDR3aa: CAITKDRTGNTIYF
v_gene: TRBV10-3
d_gene: TRBD1
j_gene: TRBJ1-3
abundance: NA

CDR3nt: TGTGCCAGTAGTTTGGGACAGCTACTAAACACTGAAGCTTTCTTT
CDR3aa: CASSLGQLLNTEAFF
v_gene: TRBV19
d_gene: TRBD1
j_gene: TRBJ1-1
abundance: NA

CDR3nt: TGCAGTGCTAGACTCGGATCTGGAAACACCATATATTTT
CDR3aa: CSARLGSGNTIYF
v_gene: TRBV20-1
d_gene: NA
j_gene: TRBJ1-3
abundance: NA

CDR3nt: TGTGCCAGCAGCTCCCTAAGGACTAGCGGGGGGCGCACAGATACGCAGTATTTT
CDR3aa: CASSSLRTSGGRTDTQYF
v_gene: TRBV7-8
d_gene: TRBD2
j_gene: TRBJ2-3
abundance: NA

CDR3nt: TGTGCCAGCAGCTTAGGTGTGGGACGGGGGGGATACAATGAGCAGTTCTTC
CDR3aa: CASSLGVGRGGYNEQFF
v_gene: TRBV11-2
d_gene: TRBD2
j_gene: TRBJ2-1
abundance: few

CDR3nt: TGTGCCAGCAGCCGCGGGGATACGCAGTATTTT
CDR3aa: CASSRGDTQYF
v_gene: TRBV7-9
d_gene: NA
j_gene: TRBJ2-3
abundance: few

CDR3nt: TGCAGTGCTAGGGGGGGACAGGGGATAAGTGACAATTCACCCCTCCACTTT
CDR3aa: CSARGGQGISDNSPLHF
v_gene: TRBV20-1
d_gene: TRBD1
j_gene: TRBJ1-6
abundance: NA

CDR3nt: TGCAGTGCTAGCGCCAGCAATCAGCCCCAGCATTTT
CDR3aa: CSASASNQPQHF
v_gene: TRBV20-1
d_gene: NA
j_gene: TRBJ1-5
abundance: NA

CDR3nt: TGTGCCAGCAGTGAGGGAATGGCACCCCTCCACTTT
CDR3aa: CASSEGMAPLHF
v_gene: TRBV6-1
d_gene: NA
j_gene: TRBJ1-6
abundance: few

CDR3nt: TGTGCCACCAGTGATCCGGACAGGTCCGATGGCTACACCTTC
CDR3aa: CATSDPDRSDGYTF
v_gene: TRBV24-1
d_gene: TRBD1
j_gene: TRBJ1-2
abundance: few

CDR3nt: TGTGCCAGCAGCCAGGGACAGGGCTACGAGCAGTACTTC
CDR3aa: CASSQGQGYEQYF
v_gene: TRBV3-1
d_gene: TRBD1
j_gene: TRBJ2-7
abundance: NA

CDR3nt: TGTGCCAGCAGCTCCGAAGGGCAGGGCAGGGAGACCCAGTACTTC
CDR3aa: CASSSEGQGRETQYF
v_gene: TRBV11-3
d_gene: NA
j_gene: TRBJ2-5
abundance: few

CDR3nt: TGTGCCAGCAGCCGGACAGGGGACACCGGGGAGCTGTTTTTT
CDR3aa: CASSRTGDTGELFF
v_gene: TRBV7-9
d_gene: TRBD1
j_gene: TRBJ2-2
abundance: once

CDR3nt: TGTGCCATCAGAACCACAGGGCAGGGATATGGCTACACCTTC
CDR3aa: CAIRTTGQGYGYTF
v_gene: TRBV10-3
d_gene: NA
j_gene: TRBJ1-2
abundance: few

CDR3nt: TGTGCCACCAGCAGGAACAGGGCCGTCACAGATACGCAGTATTTT
CDR3aa: CATSRNRAVTDTQYF
v_gene: TRBV15
d_gene: NA
j_gene: TRBJ2-3
abundance: few

CDR3nt: TGTGCCAGCAGGACCGAGCGGGGAGGGAGGGAGACCCAGTACTTC
CDR3aa: CASRTERGGRETQYF
v_gene: TRBV28
d_gene: TRBD2
j_gene: TRBJ2-5
abundance: few

CDR3nt: TGTGCCAGCAGGCTGCCGGGACAGGGGGCGCAGACTGAAGCTTTCTTT
CDR3aa: CASRLPGQGAQTEAFF
v_gene: TRBV7-8
d_gene: TRBD1
j_gene: TRBJ1-1
abundance: few

CDR3nt: TGTGCCTGGCGAGACCCCGCCGAGACCCAGTACTTC
CDR3aa: CAWRDPAETQYF
v_gene: TRBV30
d_gene: NA
j_gene: TRBJ2-5
abundance: NA